This TCR beta chain was observed in a study of T cells in Graves' hyperthyroidism and ophthalmopathy. Findings and limits, study-wide: Ophthalmopathy was distinguished from stable hyperthyroidism by 13 V-J signatures. Ophthalmopathy, as predicted by the model, came a median around 6 months after the prediction. The majority of expanded thyroid clonotypes above 0.001 also appeared in blood.

This clonotype was picked up many times. The target antigen is unknown. Using RNA transcripts as the source, TCR beta CDR3 regions were amplified. The HTBI set primed first-round TCR CDR3 RT-PCR. TCRdb used MiXCR to reprocess the multiplex PCR reads, holding one entry per CDR3 protein. Among hundreds of thousands of distinct CDR3 sequences listed, about 45% were seen once. Germline CDR1 reads SQVTM; CDR2 reads ANQGSEA. The CDR3 extends over 13 amino acids. Trimming at V came to 5 bases and at J to 8 bases, leaving 11 bases not matched to a gene. Used for diagnoses were clinical symptoms, serum thyroxine and TRAb, thyroid ultrasound and orbital computed tomography.

The chain combines TRBV29-1 with TRBJ1-2; 7 bases map to TRBD1. The receptor was derived from an adult man with Graves' disease, either hyperthyroidism or ophthalmopathy (not recorded which). The sequenced sample consisted of peripheral blood or thyroid tissue (not recorded which). CDR3 sequence: CSVRDSLLWGYTF. The CDR3 DNA reads as TGCAGCGTTCGGGACAGTCTTTTATGGGGCTACACCTTC.